What follows is one T cell receptor (beta chain) and its context. The data were obtained in a study of T-cell memory formation after mild COVID-19. TCRdb fed the 5' RACE reads into MiXCR, producing one record per CDR3 protein. The profile shows approximately 570,000 distinct CDR3 sequences, roughly 18% of them singletons. The CDR3 loop spans 15 amino acids. The germline gives CDR1 SGHTA, CDR2 FQGTGA. With 5 bases clipped from V and 7 bases from J, the junction kept 8 bases outside the gene matches. V gene TRBV7-3 combines with J gene TRBJ2-3; TRBD2 matches at 11 bases. Sequencing was carried out using PBMCs or a T cell subset sorted from them (not recorded which). The clonotype originates from an adult woman who had mild COVID-19 (a few samples of this study predate the infection). Cell type and time point are not known. CDR3 in amino acids: CASSPVAGGPYTQYF. DNA for the CDR3: TGTGCCAGCAGCCCCGTAGCGGGAGGGCCCTATACGCAGTATTTT.